This TCR beta chain derives from a study of T cell responses to AZD1222 COVID-19 vaccine. Clones were sequenced by immunoSEQ multiplex PCR, and TCRdb holds only the in-frame ones, with some missing. The table shows about 140,000 clones, with roughly 90% occurring only once. CDR1 is LNHDA and CDR2 is SQIVND in the germline V gene (reference sequence). Trimming took off 5 bases at V and 7 bases at J, with 17 bases between the two ends. This CDR3 has 15 residues. As regards this clone: Antigen unknown.

General observations from the study: The donor group comprised mostly white British people and more females; the analysis possibly underestimated clonal diversity.

The chain uses TRBV19 and TRBJ1-4; D might be TRBD1 (5 bases). The specimen was peripheral blood, collected on day 0 of AZD1222 vaccination. The sequence derives from an adult in good health. The CDR3 loop is CASSARQRISEKLFF. In DNA form, the CDR3 reads TGTGCCAGTAGTGCCCGACAGAGGATTAGTGAAAAACTGTTTTTT.